The 21 T cell receptor beta chains below come from one sample, sequenced in a study of T cell responses to AZD1222 COVID-19 vaccine. Profiled with immunoSEQ multiplex PCR; TCRdb holds only in-frame clones, not every one. Altogether around 120,000 clones are present, 87% being singletons, with the ten largest covering roughly a tenth. Source: peripheral blood, taken on day 0 of AZD1222 vaccination. These receptors were taken from an adult in good health.

The chain couples TRBV7-8 to TRBJ2-7; D call uncertain. CDR3 size: 14 residues. V lost 1 base to trimming and J lost 2 bases, with 9 bases between them. Per germline, CDR1 SGHVS and CDR2 FQNEAQ. The CDR3 loop reads CASSLVQWTYEQYF. Here the CDR3 DNA reads TGTGCCAGCAGCTTAGTACAGTGGACCTACGAGCAGTACTTC.

This chain uses TRBV5-1 with TRBJ2-1; D gene ambiguous. The germline CDR1 and CDR2 sequences are SGHRS and YFSETQ. Trimming pared 2 bases from V and 5 bases from J, leaving 8 bases between. CDR3 length: 13 amino acids. CDR3 nucleotides: TGCGCCAGCAGCTTAATACCCGACAATGAGCAGTTCTTC. Its protein product is CASSLIPDNEQFF.

V gene TRBV4-1 combines with J gene TRBJ2-3, with a weak D call TRBD2 (5 bases). Germline V gene sequence: CDR1 MGHRA, CDR2 YSYEKL. Trimming left V 4 bases short and J 4 bases short, with 27 bases between. The CDR3 consists of 19 residues. CDR3 DNA: TGCGCCAGCAGCCGACCATCCCCAGTGGCTAGCCGCATGCCAGATACGCAGTATTTT. As protein: CASSRPSPVASRMPDTQYF.

CDR3 sequence reads: CASSPASGINNEQFF. The CDR3 DNA follows: TGCGCCAGCAGTCCGGCATCAGGGATTAACAATGAGCAGTTCTTC. The chain employs TRBV10-1 and TRBJ2-1; TRBD1 might be the D (5 bases). This CDR3 comprises 15 residues. The germline gives CDR1 WNHNN, CDR2 SYGVQD (reference sequence). Trimming left V 5 bases short and J 5 bases short, with 16 bases between.

This clone came up a few times. V gene TRBV9 combines with J gene TRBJ2-7; 7 bases are a match to TRBD2. The V gene's germline CDR1 is SGDLS and CDR2 YYNGEE. The junction had 10 bases not matched to a gene; V was cut back by 3 bases and J by 7 bases. The length of the CDR3 is 14 residues. This chain's CDR3 is CASSADPGGGEQYF. CDR3 DNA: TGTGCCAGCAGCGCCGACCCGGGGGGTGGGGAGCAGTACTTC.

This chain uses TRBV19 with TRBJ1-5; D not certain. The germline V gene encodes CDR1 LNHDA and CDR2 SQIVND (reference sequence). This CDR3 spans 12 amino acids. Trimming pared 7 bases from V and 7 bases from J, leaving 11 bases between. DNA of the CDR3: TGTGCCAGTATTCACTTGGGCCAGCCCCAGCATTTT. This codes for CASIHLGQPQHF. The full variable domain, with the rest looked up from reference TRBV19 and TRBJ1-5, is DGGITQSPKYLFRKEGQNVTLSCEQNLNHDAMYWYRQDPGQGLRLIYYSQIVNDFQKGDIAEGYSVSREKKESFPLTVTSAQKNPTAFYLCASIHLGQPQHFGDGTRLSIL.

The chain carries TRBV3-1 (or the pseudogene TRBV3-2) and TRBJ2-7; D is possibly TRBD2 (5 bases). Looked up from germline, CDR1 is LGHDT and CDR2 is YNNKEL (reference sequence). The germline V and J ends were trimmed by 1 base and 2 bases, with 12 bases remaining between them. This CDR3 region has 15 residues. This CDR3 reads CASSQGGVSTYEQYF. In DNA form, the CDR3 reads TGTGCCAGCAGCCAAGGGGGAGTATCCACCTACGAGCAGTACTTC.

The chain joins TRBV9 to TRBJ2-5; D is undetermined. The CDR3 has 13 amino acids. Trimming shortened V by 1 base and J by 4 bases, and 8 bases separated the two germline ends. Per the germline V gene, CDR1 is SGDLS and CDR2 is YYNGEE. The CDR3 nucleotides read TGTGCCAGCAGCGTATTCTCCCGAGAGACCCAGTACTTC. It specifies CASSVFSRETQYF.

This chain uses TRBV2 with TRBJ2-7; 15 bases agree with TRBD2. V was clipped by 3 bases and J by 4 bases; unmatched bases: 4. Germline values: CDR1 SNHLY, CDR2 FYNNEI. CDR3 length: 16 residues. The CDR3 here is CASSDGTSGRSYEQYF. The CDR3 nucleotides are TGTGCCAGCAGTGACGGGACTAGCGGGAGGTCATACGAGCAGTACTTC.

Comments on this clone: The same CDR3 arises from other DNA sequences in this sample as well. The rearrangement links TRBV9 to TRBJ1-3; no definite D call. Per germline, CDR1 SGDLS and CDR2 YYNGEE. CDR3 length: 13 residues. V lost 0 bases, J lost 0 bases, and 1 base lay in between. In nucleotides, the CDR3 is TGTGCCAGCAGCGTAGACTCTGGAAACACCATATATTTT. This gives the protein CASSVDSGNTIYF. The whole variable domain, remainder taken from reference TRBV9 and TRBJ1-3, is DSGVTQTPKHLITATGQRVTLRCSPRSGDLSVYWYQQSLDQGLQFLIQYYNGEERAKGNILERFSAQQFPDLHSELNLSSLELGDSALYFCASSVDSGNTIYFGEGSWLTVV.

This rearrangement joins TRBV4-1 to TRBJ1-6; D unclear. V lost 4 bases to trimming and J lost 5 bases, with 18 bases between them. The CDR3 runs to 17 residues. Germline CDR1 MGHRA, CDR2 YSYEKL. In nucleotides, the CDR3 is TGCGCCAGCAGCCCAAGCACGATGACCTGGGATAATTCACCCCTCCACTTT. It specifies CASSPSTMTWDNSPLHF.

This chain joins TRBV18 and TRBJ2-7; D assignment may be TRBD1 or TRBD2 (5 bases each). The CDR3 length is 14 residues. Germline CDR1 is KGHSH and CDR2 is LQKENI. The ends were cut back, 0 bases at V and 7 bases at J, with 13 bases in the middle. The CDR3 coding sequence is TGTGCCAGCTCACCACCGAGCGACGAGGGGGAGCAGTACTTC. It encodes CASSPPSDEGEQYF.

The J gene is TRBJ2-2, the V gene TRBV6-6, with a possible D match to TRBD2 (6 bases). Germline CDR1 reads MNHNY; CDR2 reads SVGAGI (reference sequence). The CDR3 sequence is 14 residues long. V lost 6 bases, J lost 2 bases, and 10 bases lay in between. Here the CDR3 DNA reads TGTGCCAGCAGCACGCGGGGAAACACCGGGGAGCTGTTTTTT. Translated, it gives CASSTRGNTGELFF.

The V gene is TRBV7-9, the J gene TRBJ2-7; D is possibly TRBD2 (5 bases). The germline CDR1 and CDR2 sequences are SEHNR and FQNEAQ (reference sequence). The CDR3 is 14 amino acids. The V and J ends lost 1 base and 11 bases respectively, with 18 bases between them. The CDR3 sequence: CASSLVAEVGYEYF. Written as DNA, the CDR3 is TGTGCCAGCAGCTTAGTCGCGGAGGTAGGGTACGAGTACTTC.

V gene TRBV7-2 combines with J gene TRBJ2-7; a weak D match, TRBD2 (6 bases). Per the germline V gene, CDR1 is SGHTA and CDR2 is FQGNSA. The CDR3 spans 13 residues. V gave up 5 bases and J gave up 0 bases, with 8 bases separating them. The CDR3, as DNA: TGTGCCAGCAGCGGGACTGTCTCCTACGAGCAGTACTTC. Protein product: CASSGTVSYEQYF.

The rearrangement uses TRBV6-6 and TRBJ1-2, with 7 bases aligning to TRBD1. Trimming removed 5 bases from V and 8 bases from J; junction bases left unmatched: 8. CDR1 and CDR2 from the germline V gene are MNHNY and SVGAGI (reference sequence). CDR3 length equals 13 residues. Here the CDR3 DNA reads TGTGCCAGCAGTCGCGAGGGGGCTCGGGGCTACACCTTC. It is translated as CASSREGARGYTF.

The chain employs TRBV10-3 and TRBJ2-1, with D maybe TRBD2 (6 bases). Looked up from germline, CDR1 is ENHRY and CDR2 is SYGVKD. V lost 6 bases to trimming and J lost 4 bases, with 16 bases between them. The CDR3 consists of 15 residues. In nucleotides, the CDR3 is TGTGCCATCAGAAGAGGGACTCCTTCATACAATGAGCAGTTCTTC. Protein sequence: CAIRRGTPSYNEQFF.

This clone appeared once. The chain has TRBV9 and TRBJ1-6; weak D call: TRBD1 (6 bases). Trimming took off 4 bases at V and 8 bases at J, with 13 bases between the two ends. This CDR3 has 14 residues. The V gene's germline CDR1 is SGDLS and CDR2 YYNGEE. The DNA of the CDR3 is TGTGCCAGCAGCTTGAGACAGGACCATTCACCCCTCCACTTT. Its translation is CASSLRQDHSPLHF.

This clone was detected a few times. Written as DNA, the CDR3 is TGTGCCTGGTTTTCGGGCACAGGGGGCCCCCAAGAGACCCAGTACTTC. As protein: CAWFSGTGGPQETQYF. This chain uses TRBV30 with TRBJ2-5; 9 bases agree with TRBD1. The CDR3 covers 16 residues. CDR1 is GTSNPN, CDR2 SVGIG, per germline (reference sequence). Unmatched junction bases numbered 11, after V lost 5 bases and J lost 1 base.

The chain carries TRBV7-2 and TRBJ2-3; D call uncertain. Trimming removed 7 bases from V and 6 bases from J, with 14 bases in between. The CDR3 has 13 amino acids. Germline values: CDR1 SGHTA, CDR2 FQGNSA. The CDR3 region is CASMDLGADTQYF. The CDR3, as DNA: TGTGCCAGCATGGACCTCGGCGCTGATACGCAGTATTTT.

On this clone: Distinct nucleotide sequences in the sample also encode this CDR3. The rearrangement uses TRBV5-1 and TRBJ2-3; D unresolved. Germline V gene data show CDR1 as SGHRS and CDR2 as YFSETQ. The CDR3 covers 11 residues. Trimming pared 4 bases from V and 2 bases from J, leaving 2 bases between. The CDR3 sequence is CASSLTDTQYF. The CDR3 DNA is TGCGCCAGCAGCCTCACAGATACGCAGTATTTT.